These 21 T cell receptor beta chains originate from one sample sequenced in a study of cytomegalovirus exposure and HLA in healthy donors. The PCR employed 60 Vbeta primers together with 13 Jbeta primers. Profiling relied on immunoSEQ multiplex PCR, and the TCRdb table lists in-frame clones only, not all of them. The table shows roughly 200,000 clones, with roughly 85% occurring only once. Sequenced: PBMCs. The origin of the receptors is a woman in her forties or fifties in good health and CMV-seronegative.

The chain employs TRBV27 and TRBJ2-7; TRBD2 aligns across 11 bases. The CDR3 sequence is 17 residues long. Germline CDR1 and CDR2: MNHEY and SMNVEV (reference sequence). V shed 6 bases and J 6 bases; nucleotides not matched to a gene: 16. The CDR3 here is CASSLGILAGAPGEQYF. As DNA, the CDR3 is TGTGCCAGCAGCCTTGGGATACTAGCGGGAGCCCCTGGCGAGCAGTACTTC.

The rearrangement uses TRBV6-1 and TRBJ1-5; 9 bases align to TRBD1. The CDR3 loop spans 13 amino acids. V shed 8 bases and J 4 bases; nucleotides not matched to a gene: 3. Germline CDR1 reads MNHNS; CDR2 reads SASEGT. The CDR3 region has the DNA TGTGCCAGCGGAGACAGGGGGAATCAGCCCCAGCATTTT. This codes for CASGDRGNQPQHF.

The chain links TRBV30 to TRBJ1-5; 7 bases match TRBD1. Per the germline V gene, CDR1 is GTSNPN and CDR2 is SVGIG (reference sequence). The CDR3 is 14 amino acids. With 3 bases clipped from V and 4 bases from J, the junction kept 6 bases outside the gene matches. The CDR3 here is CAWSGDSPNQPQHF. In DNA form, the CDR3 reads TGTGCCTGGAGCGGGGACAGCCCGAATCAGCCCCAGCATTTT.

The rearrangement uses TRBV6-5 and TRBJ2-7; 7 bases fit TRBD2. This CDR3 comprises 14 residues. Germline lookup yields CDR1 MNHEY and CDR2 SVGAGI. Germline trimming cut 5 bases from V and 3 bases from J; bases unmatched to any gene: 7. This CDR3 is CASSLSGKVYEQYF. CDR3 bases: TGTGCCAGCAGTCTGAGCGGGAAGGTCTACGAGCAGTACTTC.

The chain couples TRBV5-1 to TRBJ1-5; 7 nucleotides agree with TRBD1. V shed 0 bases, J shed 2 bases, and the junction held 8 bases outside the gene matches. Germline V lookup: CDR1 SGHRS, CDR2 YFSETQ. CDR3 length: 17 amino acids. CDR3: CASSLVGGGQGNQPQHF. The DNA of the CDR3 is TGCGCCAGCAGCTTGGTTGGAGGGGGCCAAGGCAATCAGCCCCAGCATTTT.

The genes are TRBV6-6 and TRBJ1-3; 7 bases match TRBD1. Looked up from germline, CDR1 is MNHNY and CDR2 is SVGAGI (reference sequence). Germline trimming cut 0 bases from V and 4 bases from J; bases unmatched to any gene: 6. The CDR3 contains 16 residues. The CDR3 bases are TGTGCCAGCAGTTACTCGGCAGGGGGTTCAGGAAACACCATATATTTT. Translating gives CASSYSAGGSGNTIYF.

This chain connects TRBV6-1 to TRBJ2-5; TRBD1 matches 11 bases. The J call could be wrong; TRBJ2-7 is a better fit for the DNA end. There are 14 residues in the CDR3. Germline CDR1 and CDR2: MNHNS and SASEGT. The chain's CDR3 is CASGKDRGPYEQYF. The CDR3 region has the DNA TGTGCCAGCGGAAAGGACAGGGGGCCCTACGAGCAGTACTTC.

The genes are TRBV27 and TRBJ1-5; D perhaps matches TRBD1 (5 bases). V lost 8 bases to trimming and J lost 2 bases, with 10 bases between them. CDR1 MNHEY and CDR2 SMNVEV come from the germline V gene (reference sequence). The CDR3 runs 13 residues. CDR3 residues: CASHGGGNQPQHF. Written as DNA, the CDR3 is TGTGCCAGCCATGGAGGGGGCAATCAGCCCCAGCATTTT.

In its sample, this clone was seen once. The chain joins TRBV5-4 to TRBJ1-4; TRBD1 aligns across 11 bases. V shed 4 bases and J 4 bases; nucleotides not matched to a gene: 15. This CDR3 is 19 amino acids long. Germline CDR1 SGHNT, CDR2 YYREEE (reference sequence). The CDR3 sequence is CASSHSGQGASGGNEKLFF. For the CDR3, the DNA is TGTGCCAGCAGCCATTCTGGACAGGGGGCCTCGGGGGGTAATGAAAAACTGTTTTTT.

This clone was seen a handful of times. The genes are TRBV6-1 and TRBJ1-3; D gene ambiguous. Germline-derived CDR1 and CDR2 are MNHNS and SASEGT. V lost 0 bases to trimming and J lost 0 bases, with 9 bases between them. The CDR3 loop spans 16 amino acids. The CDR3 protein is CASSEASSFSGNTIYF. The CDR3 nucleotides read TGTGCCAGCAGTGAAGCGTCGTCTTTCTCTGGAAACACCATATATTTT.

The genes are TRBV5-1 and TRBJ2-7; possibly TRBD1 for D (6 bases). From germline, CDR1 is SGHRS and CDR2 YFSETQ. V was shortened by 0 bases and J by 3 bases, with 13 bases between the two germline ends. CDR3 length equals 15 residues. The CDR3 region is CASSLVVGAHYEQYF. CDR3 DNA sequence: TGCGCCAGCAGCTTGGTAGTGGGGGCCCACTACGAGCAGTACTTC.

V and J are TRBV7-2 and TRBJ2-7, with TRBD1 matching over 8 bases. Germline loops: CDR1 SGHTA, CDR2 FQGNSA. CDR3 length equals 14 residues. V lost 1 base and J lost 4; bases outside the gene matches: 3. Here the CDR3 reads CASSLGRGQYEQYF. DNA of the CDR3: TGTGCCAGCAGCTTAGGCAGGGGGCAATACGAGCAGTACTTC.

This clone has just one count. The chain links TRBV28 to TRBJ1-5; D remains ambiguous. The ends were cut back, 6 bases at V and 8 bases at J, with 11 bases in the middle. The V gene's germline CDR1 is MDHEN and CDR2 SYDVKM. This CDR3 is built from 12 residues. CDR3 bases: TGTGCCAGCAGAACGGGAAAAAAGCCCCAGCATTTT. Amino acids: CASRTGKKPQHF.

The chain joins TRBV27 to TRBJ1-4; 7 bases map to TRBD1. Germline V gene data show CDR1 as MNHEY and CDR2 as SMNVEV (reference sequence). The junction had 7 bases not matched to a gene; V was cut back by 2 bases and J by 4 bases. This CDR3 comprises 16 residues. CDR3 sequence reads: CASSLGRGEFNEKLFF. The CDR3 DNA reads as TGTGCCAGCAGTTTAGGCAGGGGGGAATTTAATGAAAAACTGTTTTTT. Full variable domain (outside the CDR3, taken from reference TRBV27 and TRBJ1-4): EAQVTQNPRYLITVTGKKLTVTCSQNMNHEYMSWYRQDPGLGLRQIYYSMNVEVTDKGDVPEGYKVSRKEKRNFPLILESPSPNQTSLYFCASSLGRGEFNEKLFFGSGTQLSVL.

The J gene is TRBJ2-4, the V gene TRBV28; 7 bases align to TRBD2. V lost 3 bases, J lost 7 bases, and 6 bases stayed unmatched. Germline lookup yields CDR1 MDHEN and CDR2 SYDVKM. CDR3 length equals 14 residues. CDR3 bases: TGTGCCAGCAGTTTGGGAGGGTCACGGAACATTCAGTACTTC. As protein: CASSLGGSRNIQYF.

The rearrangement links TRBV7-7 to TRBJ1-5; 8 positions match TRBD1. There are 16 residues in the CDR3. Germline V gene sequence: CDR1 SSHAT, CDR2 FNYEAQ (reference sequence). With 4 bases clipped from V and 3 bases from J, the junction kept 8 bases outside the gene matches. The CDR3 sequence: CASSSEDRVFNQPQHF. CDR3 nucleotides: TGTGCCAGCAGCTCCGAGGACAGGGTATTCAATCAGCCCCAGCATTTT.

V is TRBV5-6 and J is TRBJ2-5; perhaps TRBD1 as D (5 bases). From germline, CDR1 is SGHDT and CDR2 YYEEEE. CDR3 length: 13 amino acids. V lost 2 bases and J lost 5, with 10 bases in between. For the CDR3, the DNA is TGTGCCAGCAGCTTAAAGGGGATTGAGACCCAGTACTTC. Protein sequence: CASSLKGIETQYF.

The genes are TRBV6-6 and TRBJ2-7; the match to TRBD2 covers 10 bases. This CDR3 is 14 amino acids long. V lost 8 bases and J lost 3; bases outside the gene matches: 7. Germline CDR1 is MNHNY and CDR2 is SVGAGI (reference sequence). CDR3 loop: CASRPSGSRYEQYF. CDR3 bases: TGTGCCAGCCGCCCTAGCGGGAGTCGCTACGAGCAGTACTTC.

The chain has TRBV6-5 and TRBJ2-7; a weak D match, TRBD1 (6 bases). The CDR3 totals 16 residues. V dropped 2 bases and J dropped 1 base, with 15 bases sitting between them. Germline CDR1 MNHEY, CDR2 SVGAGI. CDR3 DNA: TGTGCCAGCAGTTACACAGGGAGAACTACGTCCTACGAGCAGTACTTC. This encodes CASSYTGRTTSYEQYF.

The chain links TRBV19 to TRBJ2-3; 7 bases fit TRBD2. Per the germline V gene, CDR1 is LNHDA and CDR2 is SQIVND (reference sequence). The CDR3 contains 15 residues. V was pared by 0 bases and J by 5 bases, with 5 bases of the junction left unmatched. Written as DNA, the CDR3 is TGTGCCAGTAGTATAGAGGCTATAGCGGGAGATACGCAGTATTTT. Its protein is CASSIEAIAGDTQYF.

This chain joins TRBV29-1 and TRBJ1-1; D unresolved. Trimming removed 5 bases from V and 1 base from J, with 11 bases in between. The CDR3 loop spans 13 amino acids. Germline CDR1 reads SQVTM; CDR2 reads ANQGSEA. CDR3: CSVIKSQNTEAFF. The CDR3 bases are TGCAGCGTTATTAAGAGCCAGAACACTGAAGCTTTCTTT. The whole variable domain, filled in from reference TRBV29-1 and TRBJ1-1, reads SAVISQKPSRDICQRGTSLTIQCQVDSQVTMMFWYRQQPGQSLTLIATANQGSEATYESGFVIDKFPISRPNLTFSTLTVSNMSPEDSSIYLCSVIKSQNTEAFFGQGTRLTVV.